One sample yielded the 21 T cell receptor beta chains listed below, sequenced in a study of T cell clones after liver transplantation. Profiling relied on immunoSEQ multiplex PCR, and the TCRdb table lists in-frame clones only, not all of them. Of some 120,000 clones in the sample, around nine tenths were seen once. Sequenced material: CD4+ T cells from blood, taken 12 months after liver transplant. These receptors were collected from a human patient who received a liver transplant. The graft donor may account for some of the T cells.

The chain combines TRBV5-1 with TRBJ2-5; D not certain. The CDR3 extends over 13 amino acids. Germline CDR1 is SGHRS and CDR2 is YFSETQ. Deletions cut 1 base from V and 2 bases from J, with 6 bases between. CDR3 DNA sequence: TGCGCCAGCAGCTTGAGCAGTCAAGAGACCCAGTACTTC. It specifies CASSLSSQETQYF.

DNA for the CDR3: TGTGCCAGCAGTGGAATATTCCGGGACAGGGGACCATATAGCAATCAGCCCCAGCATTTT. This codes for CASSGIFRDRGPYSNQPQHF. The V and J genes are TRBV6-1 and TRBJ1-5; 10 bases agree with TRBD1. V shed 4 bases, J shed 0 bases, and the junction held 15 bases outside the gene matches. The CDR3 length is 20 residues. Germline CDR1 and CDR2: MNHNS and SASEGT.

J is TRBJ1-5 and V is TRBV2; tentatively, D is TRBD1 (6 bases). This CDR3 spans 14 amino acids. The germline V and J ends were trimmed by 6 bases and 0 bases, with 9 bases remaining between them. CDR1 and CDR2 (germline): SNHLY, FYNNEI. As DNA, the CDR3 is TGTGCCAGCAGATACAGGGATAGCAATCAGCCCCAGCATTTT. This sequence encodes CASRYRDSNQPQHF.

The chain carries TRBV28 and TRBJ2-7; unclear D gene. The CDR3 sequence is 11 residues long. Germline V gene sequence: CDR1 MDHEN, CDR2 SYDVKM. With 7 bases removed from V and 4 bases from J, the gap between germline ends came to 8 bases. CDR3 loop: CASTTSYEQYF. The CDR3 nucleotides are TGTGCCAGCACCACTTCTTACGAGCAGTACTTC. Drawing the rest from reference TRBV28 and TRBJ2-7, the complete variable domain is DVKVTQSSRYLVKRTGEKVFLECVQDMDHENMFWYRQDPGLGLRLIYFSYDVKMKEKGDIPEGYSVSREKKERFSLILESASTNQTSMYLCASTTSYEQYFGPGTRLTVT.

The chain links TRBV15 to TRBJ2-1; no clear D. Deletions cut 8 bases from V and 1 base from J, with 12 bases between. The CDR3 covers 14 residues. CDR1 is LNHNV and CDR2 is YYDKDF in the germline V gene (reference sequence). The CDR3 protein is CATAVGQSYNEQFF. The CDR3 nucleotides read TGTGCCACCGCTGTCGGCCAGTCCTACAATGAGCAGTTCTTC. Variable domain in full (rest from reference TRBV15 and TRBJ2-1): DAMVIQNPRYQVTQFGKPVTLSCSQTLNHNVMYWYQQKSSQAPKLLFHYYDKDFNNEADTPDNFQSRRPNTSFCFLDIRSPGLGDTAMYLCATAVGQSYNEQFFGPGTRLTVL.

V gene TRBV18 combines with J gene TRBJ1-1; D might be TRBD1 (5 bases). The CDR3 spans 16 residues. Trimming took 4 bases from V and 2 from J, leaving 17 bases between them. From germline, CDR1 is KGHSH and CDR2 LQKENI. In nucleotides, the CDR3 is TGTGCCAGCTCACTAAACCCGGGACTGTCCAACACTGAAGCTTTCTTT. It yields the protein CASSLNPGLSNTEAFF.

The genes are TRBV11-3 and TRBJ2-7; 9 nucleotides match TRBD2. The length of the CDR3 is 17 residues. The germline CDR1 and CDR2 sequences are SGHNT and YENEEA. The V gene end was trimmed by 6 bases and the J gene end by 0 bases; junction bases not matched to a gene: 12. The CDR3 loop is CASSFQGGSGSSYEQYF. DNA for the CDR3: TGTGCCAGCAGTTTCCAGGGCGGTAGCGGGAGCTCCTACGAGCAGTACTTC.

This clone has just one count. The chain carries TRBV27 and TRBJ2-1, with D perhaps matching TRBD1 (6 bases). Trimming took 7 bases from V and 12 from J, leaving 13 bases between them. The CDR3 spans 11 residues. Germline V gene sequence: CDR1 MNHEY, CDR2 SMNVEV (reference sequence). The CDR3 DNA reads TGTGCCAGCAAGGGGGAGAGCGGGCAGTTCTTC. Translated, it gives CASKGESGQFF.

The chain has TRBV5-6 and TRBJ2-5; 11 bases match TRBD1. The DNA end is a closer match to TRBJ2-7, so the J assignment may be wrong. The CDR3 consists of 14 residues. The germline gives CDR1 SGHDT, CDR2 YYEEEE. CDR3 sequence: CASSPGTGGYEQYF. CDR3 sequence (DNA): TGTGCCAGCAGCCCCGGGACAGGGGGCTACGAGCAGTACTTC.

The V gene is TRBV7-2, the J gene TRBJ2-5, with 7 bases fitting TRBD2. Germline lookup yields CDR1 SGHTA and CDR2 FQGNSA. CDR3 length: 15 residues. Unmatched junction bases numbered 10, after V lost 7 bases and J lost 2 bases. The CDR3, as DNA: TGTGCCAGCAACCCCACAGCGGGGCCACAAGAGACCCAGTACTTC. This gives the protein CASNPTAGPQETQYF.

The chain combines TRBV7-8 with TRBJ1-2, with a weak D call TRBD1 (6 bases). Trimming shortened V by 5 bases and J by 4 bases, and 26 bases separated the two germline ends. The CDR3 has 18 amino acids. CDR1 is SGHVS, CDR2 FQNEAQ, per germline. The CDR3, as DNA: TGTGCCAGCAGCCCGACAGCTTGGACAGACGGCCTAACCTATGGCTACACCTTC. It yields the protein CASSPTAWTDGLTYGYTF.

The V and J genes are TRBV11-2 and TRBJ2-7, with D unclear. Deletions cut 0 bases from V and 3 bases from J, with 6 bases between. There are 13 residues in the CDR3. Looked up from germline, CDR1 is SGHAT and CDR2 is FQNNGV. The chain's CDR3 is CASSLDLGYEQYF. CDR3 DNA: TGTGCCAGCAGCTTAGATCTGGGCTACGAGCAGTACTTC.

The CDR3 sequence is CASSSTTGSGTDTQYF. The CDR3 coding sequence is TGTGCCAGCAGCTCTACGACAGGGAGTGGCACAGATACGCAGTATTTT. This chain connects TRBV28 to TRBJ2-3, with 7 bases lining up with TRBD1. The ends lost 6 bases at V and 1 base at J; junction bases unmatched: 10. The germline gives CDR1 MDHEN, CDR2 SYDVKM. This CDR3 is 16 amino acids long.

V and J are TRBV5-1 and TRBJ2-7; 9 positions match TRBD1. This CDR3 has 15 amino acids. Per germline, CDR1 SGHRS and CDR2 YFSETQ. V was pared by 0 bases and J by 5 bases, with 6 bases of the junction left unmatched. The CDR3 nucleotides read TGCGCCAGCAGCTTGGGAGGGGGACAGGGTAACGAGCAGTACTTC. Amino acid sequence: CASSLGGGQGNEQYF.

This clone was detected once. The J gene is TRBJ2-7, the V gene TRBV2; D remains ambiguous. The CDR3 runs to 13 residues. In germline, CDR1 is SNHLY, CDR2 FYNNEI. V was shortened by 6 bases and J by 5 bases, with 14 bases between the two germline ends. CDR3 sequence reads: CASRPSPWDEQYF. The CDR3 DNA reads TGTGCCAGCAGGCCCTCTCCGTGGGACGAGCAGTACTTC.

The chain carries TRBV29-1 and TRBJ1-4; no firm D call. The V end lost 4 bases, the J end lost 11 bases, and 17 bases lay between the germline ends. Germline loops: CDR1 SQVTM, CDR2 ANQGSEA. The CDR3 spans 13 residues. The CDR3 bases are TGCAGCGTTGCTTCTGGGGAGGTCGGGAAACTGTTTTTT. Amino acid sequence: CSVASGEVGKLFF.

This clone was detected once. The chain is built from TRBV7-3 and TRBJ2-1; D unresolved. Germline-derived CDR1 and CDR2 are SGHTA and FQGTGA. The CDR3 runs 15 residues. The ends were cut back, 4 bases at V and 0 bases at J, with 10 bases in the middle. CDR3 protein: CASSYASSSYNEQFF. The CDR3 DNA reads TGTGCCAGCAGCTATGCCTCAAGCTCCTACAATGAGCAGTTCTTC.

V is TRBV5-8 and J is TRBJ2-5; unclear D gene. Germline V gene lookup returns CDR1 SGHTS and CDR2 YDEGEE. Trimming took 0 bases from V and 5 from J, leaving 11 bases between them. This CDR3 spans 14 amino acids. The CDR3 coding sequence is TGTGCCAGCAGCTTGGGGAAGGGTTGGGAGACCCAGTACTTC. Its protein product is CASSLGKGWETQYF.

The chain joins TRBV30 to TRBJ1-2, with no clear D. Germline CDR1 GTSNPN, CDR2 SVGIG (reference sequence). There are 14 residues in the CDR3. V was clipped by 0 bases and J by 4 bases, with 12 bases between them. The CDR3 nucleotides read TGTGCCTGGAGTGTAACCCAAGGGTCCTATGGCTACACCTTC. It translates to CAWSVTQGSYGYTF.

CDR3 DNA: TGCGCCAGCGCAATCGGCACTGAAGCTTTCTTT. Protein product: CASAIGTEAFF. This chain links TRBV5-1 with TRBJ1-1, with D hard to call. Germline CDR1 SGHRS, CDR2 YFSETQ. The CDR3 extends over 11 amino acids. V was shortened by 7 bases and J by 4 bases, with 8 bases between the two germline ends.

V gene TRBV9 combines with J gene TRBJ2-5, with D perhaps TRBD2 (7 bases). Trimming stripped 1 base from V and 5 bases from J, with 18 bases between. Per germline, CDR1 SGDLS and CDR2 YYNGEE. The CDR3 spans 16 residues. The CDR3 nucleotides are TGTGCCAGCAGCGTACGAGGGGGAGGGCCGACGGAGACCCAGTACTTC. Protein: CASSVRGGGPTETQYF.